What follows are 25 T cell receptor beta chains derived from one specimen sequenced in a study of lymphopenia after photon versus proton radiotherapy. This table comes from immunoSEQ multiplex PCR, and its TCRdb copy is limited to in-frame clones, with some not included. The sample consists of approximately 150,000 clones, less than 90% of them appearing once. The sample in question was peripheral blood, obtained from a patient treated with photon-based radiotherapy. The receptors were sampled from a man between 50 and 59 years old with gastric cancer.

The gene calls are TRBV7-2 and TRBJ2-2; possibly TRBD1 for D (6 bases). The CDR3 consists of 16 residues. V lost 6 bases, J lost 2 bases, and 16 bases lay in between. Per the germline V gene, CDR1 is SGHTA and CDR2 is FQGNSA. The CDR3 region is CASSPHDRLNTGELFF. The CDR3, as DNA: TGTGCCAGCAGTCCTCACGACAGGCTAAACACCGGGGAGCTGTTTTTT.

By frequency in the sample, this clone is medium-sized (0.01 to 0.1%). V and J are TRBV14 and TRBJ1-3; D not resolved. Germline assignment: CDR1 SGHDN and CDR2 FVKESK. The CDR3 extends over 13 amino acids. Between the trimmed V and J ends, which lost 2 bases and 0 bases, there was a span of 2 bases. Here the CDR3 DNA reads TGTGCCAGCAGCCAATTCTCTGGAAACACCATATATTTT. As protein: CASSQFSGNTIYF.

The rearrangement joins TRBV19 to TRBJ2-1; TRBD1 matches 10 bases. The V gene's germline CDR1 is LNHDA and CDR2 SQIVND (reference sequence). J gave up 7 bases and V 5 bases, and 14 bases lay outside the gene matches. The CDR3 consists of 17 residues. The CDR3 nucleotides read TGTGCCAGTAGTGCCCTGACAGGGGGCCCTTTTAGGAATGAGCAGTTCTTC. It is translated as CASSALTGGPFRNEQFF.

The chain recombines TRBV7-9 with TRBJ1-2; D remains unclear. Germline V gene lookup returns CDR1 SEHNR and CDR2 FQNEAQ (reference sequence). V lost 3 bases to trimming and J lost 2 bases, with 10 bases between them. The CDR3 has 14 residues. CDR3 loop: CASSFRATNYGYTF. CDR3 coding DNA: TGTGCCAGCAGCTTCCGGGCTACAAACTATGGCTACACCTTC.

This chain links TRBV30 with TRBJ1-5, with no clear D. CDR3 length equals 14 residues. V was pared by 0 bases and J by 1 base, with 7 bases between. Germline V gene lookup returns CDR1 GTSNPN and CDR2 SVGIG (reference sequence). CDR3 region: CAWSVQGSNQPQHF. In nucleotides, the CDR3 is TGTGCCTGGAGTGTACAAGGGAGCAATCAGCCCCAGCATTTT.

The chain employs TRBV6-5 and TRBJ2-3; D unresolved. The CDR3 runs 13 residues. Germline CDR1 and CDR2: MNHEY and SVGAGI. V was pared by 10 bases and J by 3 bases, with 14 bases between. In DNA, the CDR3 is TGTGCCACCAAAGGGTCAGAGACAGATACGCAGTATTTT. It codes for CATKGSETDTQYF.

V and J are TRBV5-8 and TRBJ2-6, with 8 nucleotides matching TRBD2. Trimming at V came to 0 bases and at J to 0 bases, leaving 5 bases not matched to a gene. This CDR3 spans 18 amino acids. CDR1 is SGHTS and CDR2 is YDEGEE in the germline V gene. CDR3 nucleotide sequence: TGTGCCAGCAGCTTGGTCGGGGGGGCCAGCTCTGGGGCCAACGTCCTGACTTTC. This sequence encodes CASSLVGGASSGANVLTF.

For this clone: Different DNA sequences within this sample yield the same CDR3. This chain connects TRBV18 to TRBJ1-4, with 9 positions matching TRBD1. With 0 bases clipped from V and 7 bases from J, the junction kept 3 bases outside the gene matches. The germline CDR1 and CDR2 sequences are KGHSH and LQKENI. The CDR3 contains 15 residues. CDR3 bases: TGTGCCAGCTCACCACCGGGACAGGGCGGTGAAAAACTGTTTTTT. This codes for CASSPPGQGGEKLFF.

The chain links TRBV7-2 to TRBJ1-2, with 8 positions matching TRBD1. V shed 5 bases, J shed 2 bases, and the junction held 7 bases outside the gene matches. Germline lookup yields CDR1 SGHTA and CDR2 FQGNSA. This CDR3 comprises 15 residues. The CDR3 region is CASSADRGPNYGYTF. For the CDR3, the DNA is TGTGCCAGCAGCGCCGACAGGGGCCCAAACTATGGCTACACCTTC.

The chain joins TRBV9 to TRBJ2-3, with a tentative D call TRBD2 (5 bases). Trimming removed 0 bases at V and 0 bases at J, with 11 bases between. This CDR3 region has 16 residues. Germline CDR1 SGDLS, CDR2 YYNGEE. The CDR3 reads CASSVVSGESTDTQYF. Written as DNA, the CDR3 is TGTGCCAGCAGCGTAGTGAGCGGTGAGAGCACAGATACGCAGTATTTT.

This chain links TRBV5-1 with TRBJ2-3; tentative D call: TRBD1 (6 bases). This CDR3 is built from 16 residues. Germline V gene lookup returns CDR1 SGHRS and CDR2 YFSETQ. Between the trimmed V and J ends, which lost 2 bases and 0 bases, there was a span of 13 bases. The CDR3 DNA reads TGCGCCAGCAGCTTATTCGGGACAAAGAGCACAGATACGCAGTATTTT. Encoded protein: CASSLFGTKSTDTQYF. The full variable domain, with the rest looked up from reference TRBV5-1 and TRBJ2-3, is KAGVTQTPRYLIKTRGQQVTLSCSPISGHRSVSWYQQTPGQGLQFLFEYFSETQRNKGNFPGRFSGRQFSNSRSEMNVSTLELGDSALYLCASSLFGTKSTDTQYFGPGTRLTVL.

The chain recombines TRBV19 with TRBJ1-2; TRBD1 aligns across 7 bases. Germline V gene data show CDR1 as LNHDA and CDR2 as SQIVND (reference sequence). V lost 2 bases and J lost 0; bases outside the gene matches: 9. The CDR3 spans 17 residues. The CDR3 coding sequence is TGTGCCAGTAGTATAATCCGACAGGGCGTCGCTAACTATGGCTACACCTTC. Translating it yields CASSIIRQGVANYGYTF.

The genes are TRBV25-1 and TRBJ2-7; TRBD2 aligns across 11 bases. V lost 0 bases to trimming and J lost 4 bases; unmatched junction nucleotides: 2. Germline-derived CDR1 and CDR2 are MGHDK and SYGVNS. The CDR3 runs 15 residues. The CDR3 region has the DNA TGTGCCAGCAGTGAATATACTAGCGGGAGTTACGAGCAGTACTTC. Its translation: CASSEYTSGSYEQYF.

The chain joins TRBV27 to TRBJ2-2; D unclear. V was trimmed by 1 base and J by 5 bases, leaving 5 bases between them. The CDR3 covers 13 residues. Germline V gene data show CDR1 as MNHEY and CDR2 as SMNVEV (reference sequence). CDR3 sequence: CASSLFGTGELFF. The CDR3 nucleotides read TGTGCCAGCAGTTTATTTGGGACCGGGGAGCTGTTTTTT.

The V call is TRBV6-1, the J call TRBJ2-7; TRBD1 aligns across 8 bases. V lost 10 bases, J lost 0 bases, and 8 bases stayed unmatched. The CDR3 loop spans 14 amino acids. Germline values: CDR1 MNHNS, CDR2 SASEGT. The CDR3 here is CATVGTGFSYEQYF. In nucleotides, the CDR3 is TGTGCCACCGTTGGGACAGGATTCTCCTACGAGCAGTACTTC.

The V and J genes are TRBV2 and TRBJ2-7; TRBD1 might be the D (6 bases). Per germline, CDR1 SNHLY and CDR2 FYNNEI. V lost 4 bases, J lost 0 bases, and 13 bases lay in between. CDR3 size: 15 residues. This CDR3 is CASSGRTDSSYEQYF. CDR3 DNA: TGTGCCAGCAGTGGGAGGACAGATAGCTCCTACGAGCAGTACTTC.

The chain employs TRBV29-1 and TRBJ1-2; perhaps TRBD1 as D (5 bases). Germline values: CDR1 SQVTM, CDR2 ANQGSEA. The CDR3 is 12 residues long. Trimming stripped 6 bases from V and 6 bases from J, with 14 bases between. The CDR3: CSVPREFDGYTF. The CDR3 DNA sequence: TGCAGCGTACCCAGGGAGTTCGATGGCTACACCTTC.

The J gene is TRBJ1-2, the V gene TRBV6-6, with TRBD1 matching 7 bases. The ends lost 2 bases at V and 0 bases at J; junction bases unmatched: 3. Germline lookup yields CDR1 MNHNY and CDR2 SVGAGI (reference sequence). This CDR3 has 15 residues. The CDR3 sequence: CASSYPGTANYGYTF. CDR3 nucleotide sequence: TGTGCCAGCAGTTACCCCGGGACAGCTAACTATGGCTACACCTTC.

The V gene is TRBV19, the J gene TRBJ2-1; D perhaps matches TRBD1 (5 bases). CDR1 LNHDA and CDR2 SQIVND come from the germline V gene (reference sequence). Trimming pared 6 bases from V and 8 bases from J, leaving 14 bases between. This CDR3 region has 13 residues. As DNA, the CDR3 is TGTGCCAGTAGCTGGCAGGGTAGATATGAGCAGTTCTTC. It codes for CASSWQGRYEQFF.

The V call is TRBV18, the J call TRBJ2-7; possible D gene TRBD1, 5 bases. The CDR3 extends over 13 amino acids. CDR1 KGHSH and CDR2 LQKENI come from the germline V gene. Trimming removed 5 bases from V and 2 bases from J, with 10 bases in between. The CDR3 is CASSTQDTYEQYF. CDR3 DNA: TGTGCCAGCTCAACACAGGATACCTACGAGCAGTACTTC.

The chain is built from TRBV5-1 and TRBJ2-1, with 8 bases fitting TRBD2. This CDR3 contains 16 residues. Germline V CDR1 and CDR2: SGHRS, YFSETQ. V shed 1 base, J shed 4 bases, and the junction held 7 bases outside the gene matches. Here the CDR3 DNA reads TGCGCCAGCAGCTTGAGAGGTAGCGGGGCATACAATGAGCAGTTCTTC. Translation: CASSLRGSGAYNEQFF.

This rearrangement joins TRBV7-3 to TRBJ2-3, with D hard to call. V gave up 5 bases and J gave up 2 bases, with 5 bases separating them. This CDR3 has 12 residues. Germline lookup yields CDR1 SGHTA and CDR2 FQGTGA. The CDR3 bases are TGTGCCAGCAGCCACTACACAGATACGCAGTATTTT. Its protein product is CASSHYTDTQYF.

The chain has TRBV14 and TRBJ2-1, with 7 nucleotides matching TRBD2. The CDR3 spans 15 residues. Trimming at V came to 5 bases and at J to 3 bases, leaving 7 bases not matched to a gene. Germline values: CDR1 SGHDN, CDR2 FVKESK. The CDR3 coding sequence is TGTGCCAGCAGCGGGGCGGGAGCGCGCTACAATGAGCAGTTCTTC. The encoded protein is CASSGAGARYNEQFF.

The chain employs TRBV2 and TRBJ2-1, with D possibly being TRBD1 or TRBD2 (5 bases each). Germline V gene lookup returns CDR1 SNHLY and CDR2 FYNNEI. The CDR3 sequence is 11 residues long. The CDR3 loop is CEGSLNNEQFF. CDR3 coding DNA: TGTGAGGGGAGTCTGAACAATGAGCAGTTCTTC.

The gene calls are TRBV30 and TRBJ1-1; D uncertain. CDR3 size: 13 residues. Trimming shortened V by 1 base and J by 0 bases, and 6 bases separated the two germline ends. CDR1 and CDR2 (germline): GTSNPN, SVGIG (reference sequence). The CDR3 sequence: CAWSAWMNTEAFF. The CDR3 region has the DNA TGTGCCTGGAGTGCGTGGATGAACACTGAAGCTTTCTTT. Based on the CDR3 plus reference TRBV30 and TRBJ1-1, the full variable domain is SQTIHQWPATLVQPVGSPLSLECTVEGTSNPNLYWYRQAAGRGLQLLFYSVGIGQISSEVPQNLSASRPQDRQFILSSKKLLLSDSGFYLCAWSAWMNTEAFFGQGTRLTVV.